This passage covers 13 T cell receptor beta chains from one sample sequenced in a study of T-cell memory formation after mild COVID-19. Via MiXCR, TCRdb re-called the 5' RACE reads, giving one row per CDR3 protein. The profile covers 550,000 to 700,000 distinct CDR3 sequences, with 15% to 20% appearing a single time and more than 10% taken by the ten largest. The sample was PBMCs or a T cell subset sorted from them (not recorded which). These receptors came from an adult woman who had mild COVID-19 (a few samples of this study predate the infection). Cell type and time point are not known.

The CDR3: CASSFSRLGQETQYF. CDR3 nucleotides: TGTGCCAGCAGCTTTAGCAGGCTGGGACAAGAGACCCAGTACTTC. The chain employs TRBV7-9 and TRBJ2-5; unclear D gene. V lost 3 bases, J lost 2 bases, and 13 bases lay in between. The CDR3 totals 15 residues. The germline gives CDR1 SEHNR, CDR2 FQNEAQ (reference sequence).

The chain combines TRBV6-5 with TRBJ2-3; the match to TRBD2 covers 10 bases. The germline V gene encodes CDR1 MNHEY and CDR2 SVGAGI. This CDR3 has 17 amino acids. With V trimmed by 5 bases and J by 6 bases, 14 bases remained unmatched. In DNA, the CDR3 is TGTGCCAGCAGTACCCGGATAAGCGGGAGGGCCGAGGATACGCAGTATTTT. It encodes CASSTRISGRAEDTQYF.

This clonotype was picked up one time. The J gene is TRBJ2-1, the V gene TRBV18; a possible D gene is TRBD2 (6 bases). The CDR3 is 19 residues long. The germline gives CDR1 KGHSH, CDR2 LQKENI. The ends were cut back, 6 bases at V and 5 bases at J, with 29 bases in the middle. CDR3: CASSPSGGFDRASDNEQFF. The DNA of the CDR3 is TGTGCCAGCTCCCCGTCTGGGGGGTTCGATAGGGCGTCGGACAATGAGCAGTTCTTC.

In its sample, this clonotype was seen a few times. This chain joins TRBV24-1 and TRBJ2-1; maybe TRBD2 (6 bases). Germline V CDR1 and CDR2: KGHDR, SFDVKD. The ends were cut back, 3 bases at V and 3 bases at J, with 8 bases in the middle. The CDR3 sequence is 14 residues long. The CDR3 DNA sequence: TGTGCCACCAGTGATCCGGGACTCTACAATGAGCAGTTCTTC. Translated: CATSDPGLYNEQFF.

This clonotype was seen more than once but under ten times. The V call is TRBV12-3 or TRBV12-4, the J call TRBJ1-3, with a weak D call TRBD1 (6 bases). Deletions cut 5 bases from V and 2 bases from J, with 10 bases between. The CDR3 length is 14 residues. The CDR3 is CASSTGLTGNTIYF. In nucleotides, the CDR3 is TGTGCCAGCAGTACAGGGTTAACTGGAAACACCATATATTTT.

The rearrangement joins TRBV7-3 to TRBJ2-3; 14 bases match TRBD2. This CDR3 is 16 amino acids long. Losses at the gene ends were 5 bases for V and 3 bases for J; bases not matched to a gene: 4. CDR1 and CDR2 from the germline V gene are SGHTA and FQGTGA. The CDR3 nucleotides are TGTGCCAGCAGCCATGGGACTAGCGGGAGTACAGATACGCAGTATTTT. Its translation is CASSHGTSGSTDTQYF. Full variable domain (remainder filled in from reference TRBV7-3 and TRBJ2-3): GAGVSQTPSNKVTEKGKYVELRCDPISGHTALYWYRQSLGQGPEFLIYFQGTGAADDSGLPNDRFFAVRPEGSVSTLKIQRTERGDSAVYLCASSHGTSGSTDTQYFGPGTRLTVL.

The CDR3 DNA reads as TGTGCCAGCCGGGAGACAGGGCGGAACACTGAAGCTTTCTTT. Encoded protein: CASRETGRNTEAFF. J is TRBJ1-1 and V is TRBV11-2, with TRBD1 matching over 7 bases. After removal of 8 bases from V and 1 base from J, the junction contained 7 bases not matched to a gene. The CDR3 has 14 residues. Germline V CDR1 and CDR2: SGHAT, FQNNGV.

This clonotype was recorded a few times. This chain joins TRBV5-1 and TRBJ2-7; 8 bases are a match to TRBD1. The germline CDR1 and CDR2 sequences are SGHRS and YFSETQ. The CDR3 runs 14 residues. Trimming cost V 4 bases and J 2 bases; bases outside gene matches: 5. CDR3 in amino acids: CASSAGTGPYEQYF. The CDR3 DNA reads TGCGCCAGCAGCGCCGGGACAGGTCCCTACGAGCAGTACTTC.

This clonotype was seen at least ten times. This CDR3 is CASSLNYRDTQYF. The CDR3 nucleotides read TGTGCCAGCAGCCTGAACTACCGAGATACGCAGTATTTT. This chain uses TRBV11-3 with TRBJ2-3; D call uncertain. V was cut by 5 bases and J by 5 bases, with 11 bases left in between. The germline V gene has CDR1 SGHNT and CDR2 YENEEA. This CDR3 spans 13 amino acids.

The chain couples TRBV24-1 to TRBJ2-5; 7 bases are shared with TRBD2. Unmatched junction bases numbered 14, after V lost 3 bases and J lost 5 bases. The CDR3 is 17 amino acids. Per germline, CDR1 KGHDR and CDR2 SFDVKD. Here the CDR3 reads CATSDSRGGTLYETQYF. In DNA, the CDR3 is TGTGCCACCAGTGATAGTCGGGGAGGGACCCTCTATGAGACCCAGTACTTC.

This clonotype was detected only a few times. V and J are TRBV10-3 and TRBJ2-1; D not resolved. Germline CDR1 ENHRY, CDR2 SYGVKD. Trimming left V 0 bases short and J 6 bases short, with 3 bases between. The CDR3 spans 12 residues. The CDR3 DNA reads as TGTGCCATCAGTGAGTCAGGCAATGAGCAGTTCTTC. Translated, it gives CAISESGNEQFF.

This clonotype occurred once. The DNA for the CDR3 is TGTGCCAGCATCCTGGGTCAGGCGAGCTTTGGCTACACCTTC. It yields the protein CASILGQASFGYTF. The V call is TRBV5-8, the J call TRBJ1-2; D gene unclear. V lost 6 bases and J 7 bases, leaving 19 bases between the germline ends. The CDR3 runs 14 residues. Germline CDR1 SGHTS, CDR2 YDEGEE.

The chain has TRBV12-3 or TRBV12-4 and TRBJ2-5; possibly TRBD1 for D (7 bases). The CDR3 runs 15 residues. V was clipped by 5 bases and J by 5 bases, with 18 bases between them. This CDR3 reads CASSLAGGRRETQYF. The CDR3 DNA sequence: TGTGCCAGCAGTCTCGCAGGGGGGCGACGGGAGACCCAGTACTTC.